The TCR beta chain under discussion was sequenced for a study of blood T cell repertoires in COVID-19. Study details: Some COVID-19 samples were acute and others convalescent; all came from the United States, Italy and Spain. Sources were T cells, B-cell-depleted T cells, or PBMCs; the material itself was cDNA or gDNA.

This CDR3 has 15 amino acids. The V gene lost 2 bases and the J gene lost 4 bases, with 14 bases spanning the gap. CDR1 and CDR2 from the germline V gene are MNHEY and SVGAGI. Per the study methods: Estimation of nucleated cell counts relied on the amplification of reference gene primers. Only in-frame clones appear in the TCRdb table, and some are missing; sequencing was by immunoSEQ multiplex PCR. For V, J and clone size, that table is used; D and trimming come from the DNA. There are approximately 150,000 clones in the sample; roughly 84% occur only once, and about 2.5% lies in the top ten. What was sequenced was peripheral blood. This receptor was obtained from a human donor with acute or convalescent COVID-19. The donor label of this sample is uncertain. This chain uses TRBV6-5 with TRBJ1-2; D ambiguous. CDR3: CASSYRPQASYGYTF. The CDR3 DNA is TGTGCCAGCAGTTACCGCCCGCAGGCAAGCTATGGCTACACCTTC.